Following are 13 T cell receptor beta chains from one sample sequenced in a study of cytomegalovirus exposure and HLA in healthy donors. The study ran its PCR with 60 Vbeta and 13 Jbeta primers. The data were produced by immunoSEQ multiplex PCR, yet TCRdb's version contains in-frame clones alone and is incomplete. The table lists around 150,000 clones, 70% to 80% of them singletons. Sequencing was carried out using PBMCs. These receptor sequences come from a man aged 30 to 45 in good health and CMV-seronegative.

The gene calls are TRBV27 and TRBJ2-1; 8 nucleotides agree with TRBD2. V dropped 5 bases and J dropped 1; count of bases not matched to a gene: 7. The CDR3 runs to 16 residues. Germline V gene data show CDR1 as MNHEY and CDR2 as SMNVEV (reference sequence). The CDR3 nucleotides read TGTGCCAGCAGTACCGTAGCGGGATTGTCCTACAATGAGCAGTTCTTC. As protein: CASSTVAGLSYNEQFF.

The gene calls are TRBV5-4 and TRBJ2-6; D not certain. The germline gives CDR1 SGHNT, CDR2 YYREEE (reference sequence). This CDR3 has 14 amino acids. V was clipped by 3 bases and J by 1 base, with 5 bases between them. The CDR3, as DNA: TGTGCCAGCAGCTGGCCATCTGGGGCCAACGTCCTGACTTTC. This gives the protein CASSWPSGANVLTF. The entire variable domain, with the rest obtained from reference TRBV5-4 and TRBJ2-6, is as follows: ETGVTQSPTHLIKTRGQQVTLRCSSQSGHNTVSWYQQALGQGPQFIFQYYREEENGRGNFPPRFSGLQFPNYSSELNVNALELDDSALYLCASSWPSGANVLTFGAGSRLTVL.

As DNA, the CDR3 is TGTGCCAGCAGCTTAAGGGGACAGGAGGGATTCTTC. It is translated as CASSLRGQEGFF. The gene calls are TRBV7-9 and TRBJ2-1, with TRBD1 matching over 8 bases. Losses at the gene ends were 2 bases for V and 16 bases for J; bases not matched to a gene: 7. Germline values: CDR1 SEHNR, CDR2 FQNEAQ (reference sequence). This CDR3 spans 12 amino acids.

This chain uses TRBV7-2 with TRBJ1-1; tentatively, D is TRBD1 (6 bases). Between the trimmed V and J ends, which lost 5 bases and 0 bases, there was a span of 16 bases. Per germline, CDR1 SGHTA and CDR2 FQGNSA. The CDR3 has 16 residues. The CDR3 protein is CASSPHPAGVNTEAFF. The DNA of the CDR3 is TGTGCCAGCAGCCCACACCCCGCAGGGGTGAACACTGAAGCTTTCTTT. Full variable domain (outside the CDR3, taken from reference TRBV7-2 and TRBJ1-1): GAGVSQSPSNKVTEKGKDVELRCDPISGHTALYWYRQSLGQGLEFLIYFQGNSAPDKSGLPSDRFSAERTGGSVSTLTIQRTQQEDSAVYLCASSPHPAGVNTEAFFGQGTRLTVV.

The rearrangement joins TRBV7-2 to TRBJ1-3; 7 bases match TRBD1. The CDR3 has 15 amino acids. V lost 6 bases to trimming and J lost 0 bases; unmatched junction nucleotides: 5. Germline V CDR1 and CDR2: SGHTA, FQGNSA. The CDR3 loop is CASSSTGVSGNTIYF. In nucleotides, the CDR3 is TGTGCCAGCAGTTCCACAGGGGTCTCTGGAAACACCATATATTTT.

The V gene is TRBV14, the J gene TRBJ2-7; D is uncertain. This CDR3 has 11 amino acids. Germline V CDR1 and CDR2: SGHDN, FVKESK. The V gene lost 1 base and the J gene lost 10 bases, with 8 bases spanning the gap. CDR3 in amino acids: CASSQGPQQYF. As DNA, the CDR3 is TGTGCCAGCAGCCAAGGGCCCCAACAGTACTTC.

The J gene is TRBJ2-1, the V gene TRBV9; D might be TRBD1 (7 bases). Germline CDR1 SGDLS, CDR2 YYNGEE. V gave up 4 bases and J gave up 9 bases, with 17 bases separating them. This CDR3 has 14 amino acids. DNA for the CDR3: TGTGCCAGCAGCCGGAGGGGGCAGGGCAGTGAGCAGTTCTTC. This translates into CASSRRGQGSEQFF.

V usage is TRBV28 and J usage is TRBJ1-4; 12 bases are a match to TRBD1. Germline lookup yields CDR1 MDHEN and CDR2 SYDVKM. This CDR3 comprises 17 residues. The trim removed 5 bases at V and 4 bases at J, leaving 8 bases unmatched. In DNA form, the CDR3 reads TGTGCCAGCAGTCCGGGACAGGGGGCTGGCGGTAATGAAAAACTGTTTTTT. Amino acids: CASSPGQGAGGNEKLFF.

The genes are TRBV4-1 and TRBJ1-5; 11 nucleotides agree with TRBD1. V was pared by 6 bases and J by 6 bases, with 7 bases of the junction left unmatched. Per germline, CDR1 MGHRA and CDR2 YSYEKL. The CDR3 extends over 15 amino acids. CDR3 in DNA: TGCGCCAGCAGTCGGACAGGGGGCGCGGCTCAGCCCCAGCATTTT. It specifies CASSRTGGAAQPQHF.

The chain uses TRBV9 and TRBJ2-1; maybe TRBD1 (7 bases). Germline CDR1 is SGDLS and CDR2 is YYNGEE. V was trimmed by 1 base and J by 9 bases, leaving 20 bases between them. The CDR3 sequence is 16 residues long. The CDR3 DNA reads TGTGCCAGCAGCGTATTAGGAGGGGGCGGCCCGTCTGAGCAGTTCTTC. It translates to CASSVLGGGGPSEQFF.

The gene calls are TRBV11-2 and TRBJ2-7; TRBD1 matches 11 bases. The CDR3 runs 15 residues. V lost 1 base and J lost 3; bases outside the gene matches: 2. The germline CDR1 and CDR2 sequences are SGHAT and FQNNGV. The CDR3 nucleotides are TGTGCCAGCAGCTTAGGTGGGACAGGGGGCTACGAGCAGTACTTC. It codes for CASSLGGTGGYEQYF.

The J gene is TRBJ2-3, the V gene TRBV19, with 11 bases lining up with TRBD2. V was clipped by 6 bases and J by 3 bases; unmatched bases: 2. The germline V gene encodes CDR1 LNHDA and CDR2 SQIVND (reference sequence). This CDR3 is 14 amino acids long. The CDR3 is CASRASGRTDTQYF. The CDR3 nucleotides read TGTGCCAGTAGGGCTAGCGGGAGGACAGATACGCAGTATTTT.

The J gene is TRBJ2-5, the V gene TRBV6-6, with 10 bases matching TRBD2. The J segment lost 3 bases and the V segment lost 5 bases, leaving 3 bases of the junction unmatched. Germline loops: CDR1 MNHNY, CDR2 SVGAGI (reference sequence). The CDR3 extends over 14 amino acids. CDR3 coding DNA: TGTGCCAGCAGTCACGGACTAGCGGAAGAGACCCAGTACTTC. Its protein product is CASSHGLAEETQYF.